This entry lists 10 T cell receptor beta chains sequenced from one sample in a study of T cells in localized non-small cell lung cancer (dated by TCRdb to 2020 to 2022). The receptor library was made with the immunoSEQ multiplex PCR assay. In TCRdb, the immuneACCESS table is reduced to in-frame sequences with V and J assigned. These tables do not hold every clone; where another copy was compared, an unresolved V gene accounts for under half, and the others remain unexplained. For this sample there are approximately 8,300 clones; over 85% appear just once. 2% to 2.5% of the sample is in the top ten clones. Sample: peripheral blood, taken before any cancer treatment. The receptors shown here come from a female donor at least 60 years old with stage II squamous cell lung carcinoma.

The V call is TRBV19, the J call TRBJ1-4, with D perhaps matching TRBD1 (5 bases). CDR1 and CDR2 from the germline V gene are LNHDA and SQIVND (reference sequence). The CDR3 has 13 amino acids. Between the trimmed V and J ends, which lost 10 bases and 0 bases, there was a span of 9 bases. The CDR3 nucleotides are TGTGCCACCGGGGGGGCAACTAATGAAAAACTGTTTTTT. Encoded protein: CATGGATNEKLFF.

This chain uses TRBV28 with TRBJ1-2, with D unclear. Between the trimmed V and J ends, which lost 2 bases and 3 bases, there was a span of 7 bases. Germline CDR1 and CDR2: MDHEN and SYDVKM. The CDR3 consists of 13 residues. The CDR3 loop is CASSLIQHYGYTF. DNA of the CDR3: TGTGCCAGCAGTTTAATCCAGCACTATGGCTACACCTTC.

The chain is built from TRBV11-2 and TRBJ2-7; D is perhaps TRBD2 (6 bases). The V gene's germline CDR1 is SGHAT and CDR2 FQNNGV. Trimming stripped 1 base from V and 5 bases from J, with 18 bases between. The CDR3 runs 16 residues. DNA for the CDR3: TGTGCCAGCAGCTTAGGTGGTGGGGGGAGTCTCGACGAGCAGTACTTC. Translated, it gives CASSLGGGGSLDEQYF.

The J gene is TRBJ1-3, the V gene TRBV6-1; TRBD1 matches at 10 bases. The germline V gene has CDR1 MNHNS and CDR2 SASEGT. This CDR3 region has 15 residues. The V segment lost 6 bases and the J segment 3 bases; nucleotides outside the gene matches: 5. This chain's CDR3 is CASRTGTGVGNTIYF. The CDR3 DNA follows: TGTGCCAGCAGGACCGGGACAGGGGTTGGAAACACCATATATTTT.

The rearrangement uses TRBV30 and TRBJ1-1, with D unclear. The V end lost 7 bases, the J end lost 0 bases, and 15 bases lay between the germline ends. Germline V gene lookup returns CDR1 GTSNPN and CDR2 SVGIG (reference sequence). The CDR3 is made up of 14 amino acids. CDR3 amino acids: CASGRGAMNTEAFF. The CDR3 nucleotides are TGTGCCTCCGGCCGGGGAGCGATGAACACTGAAGCTTTCTTT.

The chain joins TRBV30 to TRBJ1-1, with D possibly TRBD1 on 5 matching bases. Trimming removed 2 bases at V and 1 base at J, with 14 bases between. Germline V gives CDR1 GTSNPN, CDR2 SVGIG (reference sequence). CDR3 length: 15 amino acids. The CDR3 reads CAWSSIGTGNTEAFF. CDR3 nucleotides: TGTGCCTGGAGTTCAATCGGGACGGGGAACACTGAAGCTTTCTTT.

The J gene is TRBJ2-1, the V gene TRBV12-5; D remains ambiguous. V was clipped by 5 bases and J by 8 bases, with 10 bases between them. The CDR3 contains 12 residues. Per germline, CDR1 LGHNT and CDR2 FRNRAP. CDR3 sequence reads: CASGRLLDEQFF. Written as DNA, the CDR3 is TGTGCTAGTGGTCGCCTTTTGGATGAGCAGTTCTTC. Looking up the rest from reference TRBV12-5 and TRBJ2-1 gives the full variable domain: DARVTQTPRHKVTEMGQEVTMRCQPILGHNTVFWYRQTMMQGLELLAYFRNRAPLDDSGMPKDRFSAEMPDATLATLKIQPSEPRDSAVYFCASGRLLDEQFFGPGTRLTVL.

This chain connects TRBV7-6 to TRBJ2-7; 8 nucleotides agree with TRBD2. CDR3 length: 15 amino acids. Germline V gene data show CDR1 as SGHVS and CDR2 as FNYEAQ. V shed 5 bases, J shed 3 bases, and the junction held 9 bases outside the gene matches. CDR3 region: CASSKQAGDFYEQYF. The DNA for the CDR3 is TGTGCCAGCAGCAAGCAAGCGGGAGACTTCTACGAGCAGTACTTC.

The chain couples TRBV23-1 to TRBJ1-3; D is undetermined. TRBV23-1 belongs to the ORF category, with a function that is uncertain. This CDR3 spans 14 amino acids. The V end was cut by 6 bases, the J end by 0 bases, with 9 bases between. CDR3: CASRRGSSGNTIYF. The CDR3, as DNA: TGCGCCAGCAGGCGTGGGTCCTCTGGAAACACCATATATTTT.

The genes are TRBV6-5 and TRBJ2-7; D may be TRBD2 (6 bases). This CDR3 spans 15 amino acids. CDR1 MNHEY and CDR2 SVGAGI come from the germline V gene. V was cut by 2 bases and J by 0 bases, with 11 bases left in between. CDR3 in amino acids: CASSYGGASSYEQYF. The CDR3 DNA sequence: TGTGCCAGCAGTTACGGAGGGGCGAGCTCCTACGAGCAGTACTTC.